Only one count was recorded for the clone carrying this T cell receptor beta chain. The target antigen is unknown. The trim removed 5 bases at V and 3 bases at J, leaving 9 bases unmatched. CDR1 and CDR2 (germline): MNHEY, SVGEGT. This CDR3 is built from 16 residues. This sample was taken from a study of T cell responses to AZD1222 COVID-19 vaccine. Study-level points and caveats: Recipients of two AZD1222 doses showed rising Spike-specific TCR breadth and depth. Spike as a whole was targeted by vaccine-associated CD4 TCRs, dominant at 160-218 and 743-854. All repertoire sampling was performed exclusively after the peak T cell response. Donors were mostly white British, more females; clonal diversity possibly underestimated.

The protocol was immunoSEQ multiplex PCR, while the TCRdb copy is restricted to in-frame clones and leaves out a portion. Of some 200,000 clones listed, approximately 95% are singletons. The rearrangement links TRBV6-2 or TRBV6-3 to TRBJ2-5, with TRBD2 matching 10 bases. The source material was peripheral blood, sampled 28 days after the second AZD1222 dose. This receptor was taken from an adult who received the AZD1222 COVID-19 vaccine. CDR3 bases: TGTGCCAGCAGTGCCGGTTGGCTAGCGGGGGAAGAGACCCAGTACTTC. Translated, it gives CASSAGWLAGEETQYF.